This T cell receptor (beta chain) was identified in a study of siplizumab effects on memory and regulatory T cells. There are 15 residues in the CDR3. Germline lookup yields CDR1 MDHEN and CDR2 SYDVKM. V lost 6 bases to trimming and J lost 2 bases; unmatched junction nucleotides: 6. Some clones are missing from TCRdb's copy, which holds only in-frame ones; the method was immunoSEQ multiplex PCR. The sample holds tens of thousands of clones, around 97% seen once. The rearrangement uses TRBV28 and TRBJ1-4, with TRBD1 matching 7 bases. The sequence was obtained from a human donor in good health. The sample was naive CD8+ T cells sorted from blood. CDR3 region: CASRLDRATNEKLFF. CDR3 in DNA: TGTGCCAGCAGGCTTGACAGGGCTACTAATGAAAAACTGTTTTTT.